The source of this T cell receptor beta chain is a study of cytomegalovirus exposure and HLA in healthy donors. Across the whole study: An earlier analysis found 120 million or so unique TCR beta sequences from around 180 million T cells.

Germline V gene data show CDR1 as SGHTA and CDR2 as FQGNSA. The V segment lost 3 bases and the J segment 9 bases; nucleotides outside the gene matches: 10. The CDR3 extends over 14 amino acids. Study-level findings and limits: Later, an analysis found that common viral pathogens appeared to be linked with several of the most significant clusters.

Points on this clone: The antigen is not known.

PCR involved 60 Vbeta and 13 Jbeta primers. Method: immunoSEQ multiplex PCR; TCRdb's copy keeps in-frame clones and lacks some. The sample carries about 150,000 clones, approximately 86% recorded once. Sequenced input: PBMCs. The chain carries TRBV7-2 and TRBJ2-5, with 7 bases lining up with TRBD1. The origin of this receptor is a woman younger than 30 in good health and CMV-seronegative. CDR3 sequence (DNA): TGTGCCAGCAGCTTTTGGACAGGTACAGCGGCCCAGTACTTC. Amino acids: CASSFWTGTAAQYF.